This T cell receptor (beta chain) is from a study of cytomegalovirus exposure and HLA in healthy donors. This clone was detected a few times. The target antigen is unknown. Vbeta (60) and Jbeta (13) primers were used in the PCR. Profiled with immunoSEQ multiplex PCR; TCRdb holds only in-frame clones, not every one. Of 150,000 to 200,000 clones in the sample, about 70% were seen once. The ends lost 4 bases at V and 3 bases at J; junction bases unmatched: 6. This CDR3 is 15 amino acids long. Germline CDR1 is LGHNA and CDR2 is YSLEER. Findings and caveats of the study: In vitro assays verified that a few CMV-associated chains recognized CMV antigens specifically.

The clonotype was recovered from a woman in her thirties or forties in good health and CMV-seropositive. Sequenced input: PBMCs. This chain joins TRBV4-3 and TRBJ2-1; 7 nucleotides match TRBD1. CDR3 loop: CASSPQGDSYNEQFF. CDR3 sequence (DNA): TGCGCCAGCAGCCCCCAAGGGGACAGCTACAATGAGCAGTTCTTC.